This T cell receptor (beta chain) stems from a study of identical twins. This CDR3 region has 14 residues. Trimming stripped 5 bases from V and 0 bases from J, with 8 bases between. The germline gives CDR1 SGHDT, CDR2 YYEEEE. Template switching added a universal primer site, and cDNA bore unique molecular identifiers. TCRdb passed the 5' RACE reads through MiXCR, listing each CDR3 protein once. The repertoire consists of around 570,000 distinct CDR3 sequences, with 9.6% occurring once and the leading ten covering under 3.5%. This clonotype was counted ten times or more. The same specimen was also included in a second study, on yellow fever vaccine responses in identical twins.

Material: PBMCs. V usage is TRBV5-6 and J usage is TRBJ2-2; D not resolved. The sequence came from a young woman in good health. The CDR3 DNA reads TGTGCCAGCAGATCCCACGCGAACACCGGGGAGCTGTTTTTT. Protein product: CASRSHANTGELFF.